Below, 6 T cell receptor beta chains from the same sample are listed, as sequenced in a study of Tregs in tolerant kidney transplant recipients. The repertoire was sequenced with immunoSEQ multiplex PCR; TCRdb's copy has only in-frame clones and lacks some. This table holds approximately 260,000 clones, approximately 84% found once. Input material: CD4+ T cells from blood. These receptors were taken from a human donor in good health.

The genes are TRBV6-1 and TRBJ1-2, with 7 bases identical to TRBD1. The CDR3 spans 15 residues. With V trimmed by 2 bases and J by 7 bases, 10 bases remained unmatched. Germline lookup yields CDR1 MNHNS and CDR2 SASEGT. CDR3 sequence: CASSEQGQGVGGYTF. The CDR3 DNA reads TGTGCCAGCAGTGAACAAGGGCAGGGGGTGGGTGGCTACACCTTC.

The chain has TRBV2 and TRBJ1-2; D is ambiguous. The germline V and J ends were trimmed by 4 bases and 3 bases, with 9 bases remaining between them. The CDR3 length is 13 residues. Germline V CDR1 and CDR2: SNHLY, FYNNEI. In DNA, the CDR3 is TGTGCCAGCAGTGCTTACCGTGACTATGGCTACACCTTC. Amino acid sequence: CASSAYRDYGYTF.

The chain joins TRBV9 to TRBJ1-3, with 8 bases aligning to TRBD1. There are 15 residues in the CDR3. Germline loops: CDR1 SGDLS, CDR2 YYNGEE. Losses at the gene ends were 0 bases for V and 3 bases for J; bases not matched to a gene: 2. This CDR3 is CASSVAGTGGNTIYF. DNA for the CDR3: TGTGCCAGCAGCGTAGCTGGGACAGGTGGAAACACCATATATTTT.

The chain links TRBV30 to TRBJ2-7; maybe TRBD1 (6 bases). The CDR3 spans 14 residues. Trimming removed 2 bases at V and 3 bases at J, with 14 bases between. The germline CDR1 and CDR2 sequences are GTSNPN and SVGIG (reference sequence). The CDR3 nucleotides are TGTGCCTGGAGTTCAGGGGCCCGCTTCTACGAGCAGTACTTC. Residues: CAWSSGARFYEQYF.

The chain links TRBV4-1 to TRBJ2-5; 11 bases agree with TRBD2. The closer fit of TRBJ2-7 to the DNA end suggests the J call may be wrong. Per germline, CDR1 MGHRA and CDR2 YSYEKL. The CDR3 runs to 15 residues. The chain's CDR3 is CASSSGLAGIYEQYF. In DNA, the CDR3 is TGCGCCAGCAGCTCCGGACTAGCGGGTATCTACGAGCAGTACTTC.

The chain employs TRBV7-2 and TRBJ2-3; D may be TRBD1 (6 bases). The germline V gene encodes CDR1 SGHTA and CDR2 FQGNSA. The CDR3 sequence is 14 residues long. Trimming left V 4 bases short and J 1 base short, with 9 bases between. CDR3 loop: CASSSTGRTDTQYF. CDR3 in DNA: TGTGCCAGCAGCTCCACAGGGCGCACAGATACGCAGTATTTT.